The 28 T cell receptor beta chains reported below all come from one sample, sequenced in a study of blood T cell repertoires in COVID-19. Clones were sequenced by immunoSEQ multiplex PCR, and TCRdb holds only the in-frame ones, with some missing. The table lists 150,000 to 200,000 clones, 86% of them singletons. The sequenced sample was PBMCs or T cells enriched from blood (not recorded which). Receptors originate from a woman between 40 and 50 years old in a cohort exposed to, infected with or recovered from COVID-19 (not recorded which).

The chain carries TRBV20-1 and TRBJ2-2; the match to TRBD1 covers 7 bases. Per the germline V gene, CDR1 is DFQATT and CDR2 is SNEGSKA (reference sequence). The junction had 9 bases not matched to a gene; V was cut back by 3 bases and J by 5 bases. The CDR3 totals 15 residues. CDR3 DNA sequence: TGCAGTGCTAGTGCGGCCAGGGGGAAAACCGGGGAGCTGTTTTTT. This encodes CSASAARGKTGELFF.

The DNA for the CDR3 is TGTGCCAGCAGAAATGGAGGTAATGGCTACACCTTC. This sequence encodes CASRNGGNGYTF. The genes are TRBV2 and TRBJ1-2, with D hard to call. The CDR3 sequence is 12 residues long. Trimming removed 6 bases from V and 6 bases from J, with 11 bases in between. CDR1 is SNHLY and CDR2 is FYNNEI in the germline V gene.

The gene calls are TRBV24-1 and TRBJ2-5; TRBD1 matches 8 bases. Germline-derived CDR1 and CDR2 are KGHDR and SFDVKD. V was pared by 4 bases and J by 14 bases, with 8 bases of the junction left unmatched. The CDR3 extends over 12 amino acids. CDR3 nucleotide sequence: TGTGCCACCAGTGACCCCGGACAGGGACAATACTTC. Translated, it gives CATSDPGQGQYF.

The chain couples TRBV18 to TRBJ1-1; D is perhaps TRBD1 (6 bases). The germline CDR1 and CDR2 sequences are KGHSH and LQKENI. The V and J ends lost 1 base and 5 bases respectively, with 14 bases between them. This CDR3 spans 15 amino acids. CDR3 in DNA: TGTGCCAGCTCACCACGGGGGGGCGCGGAAACTGAAGCTTTCTTT. This gives the protein CASSPRGGAETEAFF. The whole variable domain, filled in from reference TRBV18 and TRBJ1-1, reads NAGVMQNPRHLVRRRGQEARLRCSPMKGHSHVYWYRQLPEEGLKFMVYLQKENIIDESGMPKERFSAEFPKEGPSILRIQQVVRGDSAAYFCASSPRGGAETEAFFGQGTRLTVV.

The V gene is TRBV19, the J gene TRBJ2-2, with 7 nucleotides matching TRBD2. The J segment lost 4 bases and the V segment lost 5 bases, leaving 1 base of the junction unmatched. The CDR3 consists of 13 residues. Germline V gene sequence: CDR1 LNHDA, CDR2 SQIVND (reference sequence). CDR3 residues: CASSPGGTGELFF. The CDR3 DNA sequence: TGTGCCAGTAGTCCGGGAGGCACCGGGGAGCTGTTTTTT.

This sequence joins TRBV9 and TRBJ1-5; D is uncertain. Trimming left V 1 base short and J 0 bases short, with 20 bases between. Germline V gene lookup returns CDR1 SGDLS and CDR2 YYNGEE. This CDR3 spans 19 amino acids. The CDR3 spells CASSVWSPNCCYSNQPQHF. The CDR3 nucleotides read TGTGCCAGCAGCGTATGGTCCCCTAATTGCTGTTATAGCAATCAGCCCCAGCATTTT.

V and J are TRBV9 and TRBJ2-3, with 10 bases matching TRBD2. J gave up 6 bases and V 1 base, and 14 bases lay outside the gene matches. Germline V gene sequence: CDR1 SGDLS, CDR2 YYNGEE. The CDR3 contains 18 residues. CDR3 sequence: CASSVPPSGSHRWDTQYF. CDR3 nucleotide sequence: TGTGCCAGCAGCGTACCTCCTAGCGGGAGCCACCGGTGGGATACGCAGTATTTT.

The count of this clone is one. The rearrangement links TRBV13 to TRBJ2-1, with 13 bases fitting TRBD2. Trimming at V came to 2 bases and at J to 8 bases, leaving 12 bases not matched to a gene. This CDR3 contains 18 residues. Germline CDR1 PRHDT, CDR2 FYEKMQ (reference sequence). The CDR3 DNA reads as TGTGCCAGCAGCTTATTCAAATCACTAGCGGGAGGGTTCGATGAGCAGTTCTTC. Translation: CASSLFKSLAGGFDEQFF.

V is TRBV6-5 and J is TRBJ2-1; TRBD2 aligns across 8 bases. Germline values: CDR1 MNHEY, CDR2 SVGAGI. This CDR3 is 15 amino acids long. V shed 7 bases, J shed 6 bases, and the junction held 11 bases outside the gene matches. The CDR3 protein is CASTSGRGTSNEQFF. DNA of the CDR3: TGTGCCAGCACTTCCGGGAGGGGAACTTCCAATGAGCAGTTCTTC.

The chain employs TRBV27 and TRBJ1-1; a possible D gene is TRBD1 (6 bases). CDR1 is MNHEY and CDR2 is SMNVEV in the germline V gene (reference sequence). Between the trimmed V and J ends, which lost 5 bases and 0 bases, there was a span of 19 bases. This CDR3 is built from 17 residues. CDR3 in amino acids: CASSPNGGGPMNTEAFF. In DNA, the CDR3 is TGTGCCAGCAGTCCCAATGGGGGGGGGCCGATGAACACTGAAGCTTTCTTT.

The chain combines TRBV7-9 with TRBJ1-2, with D unresolved. The germline gives CDR1 SEHNR, CDR2 FQNEAQ (reference sequence). The V end was cut by 7 bases, the J end by 7 bases, with 13 bases between. The CDR3 contains 12 residues. The CDR3 reads CASIPDIAGYTF. The CDR3 DNA follows: TGTGCCAGCATCCCTGACATCGCTGGCTACACCTTC.

In its sample, this clone was seen once. The chain recombines TRBV11-1 with TRBJ1-2; 7 nucleotides align to TRBD1. Losses at the gene ends were 6 bases for V and 3 bases for J; bases not matched to a gene: 4. The CDR3 totals 13 residues. Germline V gene sequence: CDR1 SGHAT, CDR2 FQDESV (reference sequence). The CDR3 DNA reads as TGTGCCAGCAGTTACAGGGGTGACTATGGCTACACCTTC. Protein product: CASSYRGDYGYTF.

The chain joins TRBV7-2 to TRBJ1-5; 10 bases are a match to TRBD1. V shed 6 bases, J shed 2 bases, and the junction held 1 base outside the gene matches. The CDR3 is 14 residues long. Germline values: CDR1 SGHTA, CDR2 FQGNSA. The CDR3 region has the DNA TGTGCCAGCAGGGGGACAGGGGGCAATCAGCCCCAGCATTTT. Translated: CASRGTGGNQPQHF.

The V gene is TRBV30, the J gene TRBJ1-6; D is perhaps TRBD1 (5 bases). Trimming removed 1 base at V and 2 bases at J, with 9 bases between. The germline gives CDR1 GTSNPN, CDR2 SVGIG (reference sequence). The CDR3 is made up of 15 amino acids. The CDR3 DNA is TGTGCCTGGAGTGCGACAGCCGCCTATAATTCACCCCTCCACTTT. Amino acid sequence: CAWSATAAYNSPLHF.

This clone occurred a few times. The rearrangement joins TRBV4-1 to TRBJ1-3; the match to TRBD1 covers 7 bases. The CDR3 consists of 14 residues. Germline V gives CDR1 MGHRA, CDR2 YSYEKL. V gave up 5 bases and J gave up 2 bases; unmatched junction bases: 3. CDR3 sequence (DNA): TGCGCCAGCAGCTTAGACAGGGCTGGAAACACCATATATTTT. Protein sequence: CASSLDRAGNTIYF.

This clone was counted only a few times. CDR3 amino acids: CASSLIASNTEAFF. DNA of the CDR3: TGTGCCAGCAGCTTAATTGCGTCGAACACTGAAGCTTTCTTT. The chain recombines TRBV7-9 with TRBJ1-1, with unresolved D. There are 14 residues in the CDR3. Germline CDR1 is SEHNR and CDR2 is FQNEAQ (reference sequence). V lost 2 bases and J 1 base, leaving 8 bases between the germline ends.

CDR3 amino acids: CASSQDRGLAGEPYNEQFF. As DNA, the CDR3 is TGTGCCAGCAGCCAAGATCGGGGACTAGCGGGAGAGCCCTACAATGAGCAGTTCTTC. The chain combines TRBV3-1 (or the pseudogene TRBV3-2) with TRBJ2-1, with 14 bases aligning to TRBD2. Germline V gene sequence: CDR1 LGHDT, CDR2 YNNKEL (reference sequence). The ends lost 0 bases at V and 2 bases at J; junction bases unmatched: 6. This CDR3 has 19 amino acids.

The chain joins TRBV14 to TRBJ2-3, with TRBD2 as a possible D gene (6 bases). The germline V gene encodes CDR1 SGHDN and CDR2 FVKESK. The V end was cut by 1 base, the J end by 4 bases, with 9 bases between. The CDR3 has 14 residues. The CDR3 nucleotides read TGTGCCAGCAGCCAAGTTACGGGGGCAGATACGCAGTATTTT. Translated, it gives CASSQVTGADTQYF.

The chain combines TRBV28 with TRBJ2-7; TRBD1 matches 8 bases. CDR3 length equals 17 residues. V dropped 2 bases and J dropped 2; count of bases not matched to a gene: 11. The germline CDR1 and CDR2 sequences are MDHEN and SYDVKM. DNA of the CDR3: TGTGCCAGCAGTTTAGGACAGGGAGGTCCCATAGCCTACGAGCAGTACTTC. It encodes CASSLGQGGPIAYEQYF.

This chain joins TRBV27 and TRBJ2-3, with D maybe TRBD1 (5 bases). The germline V gene has CDR1 MNHEY and CDR2 SMNVEV (reference sequence). Between the trimmed V and J ends, which lost 8 bases and 0 bases, there was a span of 15 bases. CDR3 length equals 15 residues. The DNA of the CDR3 is TGTGCCAGCCGCTATTTACAGGCGAGCACAGATACGCAGTATTTT. Protein: CASRYLQASTDTQYF.

The chain joins TRBV19 to TRBJ1-2; D perhaps matches TRBD1 (5 bases). Trimming left V 7 bases short and J 2 bases short, with 14 bases between. Germline V gene lookup returns CDR1 LNHDA and CDR2 SQIVND (reference sequence). The CDR3 loop spans 14 amino acids. The CDR3 DNA reads TGTGCCAGTAAGTGGCGGTCAGGGAACTATGGCTACACCTTC. This translates into CASKWRSGNYGYTF.

This clone was counted once. The chain employs TRBV24-1 and TRBJ1-5; 9 nucleotides match TRBD1. This CDR3 contains 15 residues. Germline CDR1 reads KGHDR; CDR2 reads SFDVKD. Germline trimming cut 5 bases from V and 3 bases from J; bases unmatched to any gene: 4. CDR3 sequence: CATSGTGAVNQPQHF. CDR3 sequence (DNA): TGTGCCACCAGTGGGACAGGGGCCGTCAATCAGCCCCAGCATTTT.

The CDR3 protein is CASSSTGEYTNYGYTF. The CDR3 bases are TGCGCCAGCAGTTCGACAGGGGAATATACTAACTATGGCTACACCTTC. This chain uses TRBV5-1 with TRBJ1-2, with TRBD1 matching 8 bases. Germline CDR1 reads SGHRS; CDR2 reads YFSETQ. Trimming cost V 5 bases and J 0 bases; bases outside gene matches: 9. The CDR3 extends over 16 amino acids.

The J gene is TRBJ2-7, the V gene TRBV27; the match to TRBD1 covers 12 bases. CDR3 length equals 19 residues. V trimming: 5 bases; J trimming: 2 bases; junction bases outside the gene matches: 16. Germline V gives CDR1 MNHEY, CDR2 SMNVEV (reference sequence). In DNA form, the CDR3 reads TGTGCCAGCAGTACATCCGGGACAGGGGGCCAACGGGGTCCCTACGAGCAGTACTTC. It is translated as CASSTSGTGGQRGPYEQYF.

The chain couples TRBV3-1 (or the pseudogene TRBV3-2) to TRBJ1-2, with 10 bases identical to TRBD1. V lost 2 bases, J lost 8 bases, and 8 bases stayed unmatched. CDR3 size: 15 residues. From germline, CDR1 is LGHDT and CDR2 YNNKEL (reference sequence). As DNA, the CDR3 is TGTGCCAGCAGCCAACCCCCCGACAGGGGGCAGGGCTACACCTTC. It codes for CASSQPPDRGQGYTF.

CDR3 bases: TGTGCCAGCAGTCCGGGGGGGGATACCTACGAGCAGTACTTC. Translation: CASSPGGDTYEQYF. V and J are TRBV27 and TRBJ2-7; 8 bases map to TRBD2. From germline, CDR1 is MNHEY and CDR2 SMNVEV (reference sequence). The ends lost 5 bases at V and 2 bases at J; junction bases unmatched: 5. The CDR3 has 14 residues.

This clone was observed a few times. The rearrangement uses TRBV6-5 and TRBJ1-2; D uncertain. V dropped 5 bases and J dropped 0 bases, with 13 bases sitting between them. There are 15 residues in the CDR3. The V gene's germline CDR1 is MNHEY and CDR2 SVGAGI. The CDR3 protein is CASSTPAGTNYGYTF. CDR3 in DNA: TGTGCCAGCAGTACGCCTGCGGGTACTAACTATGGCTACACCTTC.

The V and J genes are TRBV5-8 and TRBJ2-3; D is uncertain. The germline V and J ends were trimmed by 0 bases and 6 bases, with 8 bases remaining between them. The CDR3 has 13 residues. Per germline, CDR1 SGHTS and CDR2 YDEGEE. The CDR3 here is CASSLVAVDTQYF. The CDR3 DNA is TGTGCCAGCAGCTTGGTAGCTGTTGATACGCAGTATTTT.